The T cell receptor (beta chain) under discussion was sequenced for a study of PD-1 blockade in mismatch repair-deficient tumors. Looking at the study overall: All were previously treated, progressing patients with approximately 12 mismatch repair-deficient cancer types.

All patients were mismatch repair deficient, assessed by either PCR or immunohistochemistry. TCRs were sequenced from a few patients responding to pembrolizumab. Turning to this clone: The antigen remains unidentified.

Germline V gene sequence: CDR1 MNHEY, CDR2 SVGAGI. The CDR3 covers 14 residues. The V end was cut by 2 bases, the J end by 3 bases, with 9 bases between. The method was immunoSEQ multiplex PCR; TCRdb's version includes in-frame clones alone and lacks a portion of them. This table holds roughly 120,000 clones, approximately 91% found once. Study observations and caveats: Tumor-resident clones, often absent from pretreatment blood, expanded after pembrolizumab and then contracted.

The gene calls are TRBV6-5 and TRBJ2-3; the D gene is possibly TRBD1 (6 bases). Here the sequenced sample was peripheral blood, taken approximately 70 weeks after starting pembrolizumab. This clonotype originated in an adult with mismatch repair-deficient cancer. This chain's CDR3 is CASSYQGMTDTQYF. In DNA form, the CDR3 reads TGTGCCAGCAGTTACCAGGGGATGACAGATACGCAGTATTTT.